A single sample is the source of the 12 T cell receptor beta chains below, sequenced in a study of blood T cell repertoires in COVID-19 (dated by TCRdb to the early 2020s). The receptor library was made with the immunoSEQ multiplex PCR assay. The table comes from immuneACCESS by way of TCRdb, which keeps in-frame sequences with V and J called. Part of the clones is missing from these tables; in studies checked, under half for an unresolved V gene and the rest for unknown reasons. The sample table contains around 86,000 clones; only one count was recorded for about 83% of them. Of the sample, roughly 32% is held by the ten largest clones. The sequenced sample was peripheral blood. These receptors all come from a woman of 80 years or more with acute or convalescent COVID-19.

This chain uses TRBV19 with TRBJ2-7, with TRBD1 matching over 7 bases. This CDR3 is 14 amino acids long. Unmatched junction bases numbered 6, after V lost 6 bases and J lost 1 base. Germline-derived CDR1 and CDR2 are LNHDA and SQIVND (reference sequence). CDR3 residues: CASRSGGRSYEQYF. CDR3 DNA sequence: TGTGCCAGTAGGTCAGGGGGTCGTTCCTACGAGCAGTACTTC.

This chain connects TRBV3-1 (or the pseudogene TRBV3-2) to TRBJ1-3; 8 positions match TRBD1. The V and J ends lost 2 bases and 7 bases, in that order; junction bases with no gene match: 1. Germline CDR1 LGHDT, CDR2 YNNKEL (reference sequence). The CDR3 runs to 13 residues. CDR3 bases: TGTGCCAGCAGCCAAAACAGGGGGAACACCATATATTTT. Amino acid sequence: CASSQNRGNTIYF.

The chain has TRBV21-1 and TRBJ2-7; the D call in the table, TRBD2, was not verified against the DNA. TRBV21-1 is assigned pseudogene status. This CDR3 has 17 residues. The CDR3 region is CASSTSASGRSSYEQYF. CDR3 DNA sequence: TGTGCCAGCAGCACCTCGGCTAGCGGGAGGAGCTCCTACGAGCAGTACTTC.

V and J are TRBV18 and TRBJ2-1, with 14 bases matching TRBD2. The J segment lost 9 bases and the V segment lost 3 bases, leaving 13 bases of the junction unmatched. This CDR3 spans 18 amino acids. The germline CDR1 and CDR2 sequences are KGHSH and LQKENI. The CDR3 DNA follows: TGTGCCAGCTCACCGGAACTCTTCGGGACTAGCGGGAGTAGTGAGCAGTTCTTC. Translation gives CASSPELFGTSGSSEQFF.

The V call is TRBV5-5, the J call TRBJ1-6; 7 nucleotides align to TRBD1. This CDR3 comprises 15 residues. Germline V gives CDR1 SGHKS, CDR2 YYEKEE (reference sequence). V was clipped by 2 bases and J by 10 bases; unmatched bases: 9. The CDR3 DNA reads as TGTGCCAGCAGCTTTTGGACAGGATCCAACTCACCCCTCCACTTT. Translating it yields CASSFWTGSNSPLHF.

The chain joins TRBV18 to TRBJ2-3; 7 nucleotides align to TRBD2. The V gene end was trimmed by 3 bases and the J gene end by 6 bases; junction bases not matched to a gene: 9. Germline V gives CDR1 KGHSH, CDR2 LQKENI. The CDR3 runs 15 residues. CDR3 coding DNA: TGTGCCAGCTCACCGAGACTAGCCGGTTCCGATACGCAGTATTTT. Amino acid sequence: CASSPRLAGSDTQYF. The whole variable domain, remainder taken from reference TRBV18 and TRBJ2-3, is NAGVMQNPRHLVRRRGQEARLRCSPMKGHSHVYWYRQLPEEGLKFMVYLQKENIIDESGMPKERFSAEFPKEGPSILRIQQVVRGDSAAYFCASSPRLAGSDTQYFGPGTRLTVL.

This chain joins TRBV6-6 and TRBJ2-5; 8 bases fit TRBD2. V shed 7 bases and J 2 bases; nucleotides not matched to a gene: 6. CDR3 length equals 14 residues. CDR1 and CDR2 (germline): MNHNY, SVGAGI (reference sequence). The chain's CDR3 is CASTLSGVQETQYF. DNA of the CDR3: TGTGCCAGCACCCTTAGCGGGGTACAAGAGACCCAGTACTTC.

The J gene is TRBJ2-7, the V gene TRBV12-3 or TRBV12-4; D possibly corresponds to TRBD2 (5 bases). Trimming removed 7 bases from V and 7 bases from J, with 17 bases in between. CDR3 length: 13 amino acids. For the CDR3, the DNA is TGTGCCAGCACCCAAGGAGGATACGGGGAGCAGTACTTC. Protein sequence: CASTQGGYGEQYF.

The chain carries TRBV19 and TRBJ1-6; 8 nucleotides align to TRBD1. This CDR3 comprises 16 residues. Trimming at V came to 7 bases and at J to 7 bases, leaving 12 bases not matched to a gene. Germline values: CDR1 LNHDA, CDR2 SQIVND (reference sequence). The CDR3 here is CASTNHGQGGNSPLHF. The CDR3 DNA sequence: TGTGCCAGTACCAATCACGGACAGGGCGGCAATTCACCCCTCCACTTT.

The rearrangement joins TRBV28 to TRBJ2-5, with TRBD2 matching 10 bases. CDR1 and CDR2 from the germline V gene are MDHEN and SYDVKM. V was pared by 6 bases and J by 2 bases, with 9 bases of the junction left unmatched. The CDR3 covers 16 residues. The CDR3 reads CASRYAGTSEQETQYF. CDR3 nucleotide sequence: TGTGCCAGCAGGTATGCCGGGACTAGCGAGCAAGAGACCCAGTACTTC.

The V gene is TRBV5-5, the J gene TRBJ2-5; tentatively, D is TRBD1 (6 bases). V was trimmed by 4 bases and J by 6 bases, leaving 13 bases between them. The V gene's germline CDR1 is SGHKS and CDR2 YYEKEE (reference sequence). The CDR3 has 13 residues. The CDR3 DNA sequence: TGTGCCAGCAGCACCGGGACACTACAGACCCAGTACTTC. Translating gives CASSTGTLQTQYF.

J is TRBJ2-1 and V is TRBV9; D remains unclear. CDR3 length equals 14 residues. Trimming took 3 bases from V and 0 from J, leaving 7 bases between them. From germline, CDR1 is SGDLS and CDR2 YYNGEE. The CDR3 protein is CASSARSSYNEQFF. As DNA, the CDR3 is TGTGCCAGCAGCGCGCGGAGCTCCTACAATGAGCAGTTCTTC.